This TCR beta chain is from a study of T cell changes during pregnancy in multiple sclerosis. The repertoire was sequenced with immunoSEQ multiplex PCR; TCRdb's copy has only in-frame clones and lacks some. This repertoire shows tens of thousands of clones, 90% to 95% found once; its top ten account for over 2%. The sequencing here drew on peripheral blood, taken in the second trimester of pregnancy. The clonotype comes from a female donor in good health, enrolled as a control in a pregnancy study.

The CDR3 DNA sequence: TGTGCCATCAGAAGCGGGGGGGTTAGCACAGATACGCAGTATTTT. Translated, it gives CAIRSGGVSTDTQYF. The chain links TRBV10-3 to TRBJ2-3; 10 nucleotides agree with TRBD2. With V trimmed by 6 bases and J by 0 bases, 3 bases remained unmatched. The CDR3 totals 15 residues. In germline, CDR1 is ENHRY, CDR2 SYGVKD.